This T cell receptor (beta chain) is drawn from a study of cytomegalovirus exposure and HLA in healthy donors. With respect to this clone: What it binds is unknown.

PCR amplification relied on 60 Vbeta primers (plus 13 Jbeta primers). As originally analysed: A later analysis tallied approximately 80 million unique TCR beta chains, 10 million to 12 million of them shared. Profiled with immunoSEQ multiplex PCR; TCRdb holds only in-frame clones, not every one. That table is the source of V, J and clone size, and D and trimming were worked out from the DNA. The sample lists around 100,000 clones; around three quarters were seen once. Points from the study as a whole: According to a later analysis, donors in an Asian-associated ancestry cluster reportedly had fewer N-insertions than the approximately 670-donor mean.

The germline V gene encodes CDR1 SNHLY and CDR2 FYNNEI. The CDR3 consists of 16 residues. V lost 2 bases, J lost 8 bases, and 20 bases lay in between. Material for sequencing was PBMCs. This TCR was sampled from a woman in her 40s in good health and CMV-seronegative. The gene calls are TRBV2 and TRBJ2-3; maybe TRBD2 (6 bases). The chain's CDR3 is CASSELARPGTGTQYF. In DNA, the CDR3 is TGTGCCAGCAGTGAACTAGCGCGTCCCGGGACGGGTACGCAGTATTTT. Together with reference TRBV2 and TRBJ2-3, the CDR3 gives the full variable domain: EPEVTQTPSHQVTQMGQEVILRCVPISNHLYFYWYRQILGQKVEFLVSFYNNEISEKSEIFDDQFSVERPDGSNFTLKIRSTKLEDSAMYFCASSELARPGTGTQYFGPGTRLTVL.